What follows describes a single TCR beta chain. Its specificity is not known. This table comes from immunoSEQ multiplex PCR, and its TCRdb copy is limited to in-frame clones, with some not included. The table shows some 48,000 clones, with 65% to 90% occurring only once. This entry is derived from a study of T cell responses to AZD1222 COVID-19 vaccine. Study-level points and caveats: Baseline seropositives among AZD1222 recipients totaled only 5 to 7. It was only after the peak T cell response that any repertoires were sampled.

This CDR3 has 13 amino acids. Germline CDR1 is LNHDA and CDR2 is SQIVND (reference sequence). The V and J ends lost 9 bases and 2 bases respectively, with 13 bases between them. The chain carries TRBV19 and TRBJ1-2; D possibly corresponds to TRBD1 (5 bases). The sequence came from an adult who received the AZD1222 COVID-19 vaccine. The sample here was peripheral blood, taken 28 days after the second AZD1222 dose. The CDR3 sequence is CASQNRRNYGYTF. The CDR3 bases are TGTGCCAGCCAGAACAGGCGAAACTATGGCTACACCTTC.